These T cell receptor beta chains were read from a single sample in a study of blood T cell repertoires in COVID-19. Only in-frame clones appear in the TCRdb table, and some are missing; sequencing was by immunoSEQ multiplex PCR. The sample holds under 450,000 clones; more than 75% are singletons and the top ten take 0.85% to 1.2%. Sample: peripheral blood. The receptors derive from a human donor with acute or convalescent COVID-19. The donor label of this sample is uncertain. CDR3s include the opening cysteine and the closing phenylalanine or tryptophan. Each record gives: J gene, V gene, clone size, D gene, CDR3 protein, CDR3 DNA. The D gene is left open where the match is weak. Size is omitted from some rows. Given values are once, few, many or a class for expanded clones.

j_gene: TRBJ2-7
v_gene: TRBV30
abundance: .
d_gene: .
CDR3aa: CAWNNYGGRVNPYEQYF
CDR3nt: TGTGCCTGGAATAACTATGGCGGGCGGGTTAACCCCTACGAGCAGTACTTC

j_gene: TRBJ2-3
v_gene: TRBV6-5
abundance: .
d_gene: .
CDR3aa: CASSYSRQGTDTQYF
CDR3nt: TGTGCCAGCAGTTACTCTCGGCAGGGAACAGATACGCAGTATTTT

j_gene: TRBJ2-1
v_gene: TRBV28
abundance: .
d_gene: TRBD1
CDR3aa: CATKAGGGGSERFF
CDR3nt: TGTGCCACCAAAGCAGGGGGCGGCGGTTCGGAAAGGTTCTTC

j_gene: TRBJ2-7
v_gene: TRBV6-5
abundance: .
d_gene: .
CDR3aa: CASSYSGRGFEQYF
CDR3nt: TGTGCCAGCAGTTACTCGGGCAGGGGATTCGAGCAGTACTTC

j_gene: TRBJ1-5
v_gene: TRBV6-5
abundance: once
d_gene: TRBD1
CDR3aa: CASSRGQGGNQPQHF
CDR3nt: TGTGCCAGCAGTCGCGGACAGGGGGGCAATCAGCCCCAGCATTTT

j_gene: TRBJ1-4
v_gene: TRBV18
abundance: .
d_gene: .
CDR3aa: CASSRMTVLGEKLFF
CDR3nt: TGTGCCAGCTCACGAATGACAGTTTTAGGGGAAAAACTGTTTTTT

j_gene: TRBJ1-6
v_gene: TRBV6-5
abundance: .
d_gene: TRBD1
CDR3aa: CASSQPRGLGSPLHF
CDR3nt: TGTGCCAGCAGCCAACCCAGGGGGCTTGGTTCACCCCTCCACTTT

j_gene: TRBJ1-5
v_gene: TRBV6-1
abundance: .
d_gene: .
CDR3aa: CASSESLGRGNQPQHF
CDR3nt: TGTGCCAGCAGTGAAAGCCTAGGTCGGGGGAATCAGCCCCAGCATTTT

j_gene: TRBJ1-6
v_gene: TRBV27
abundance: .
d_gene: TRBD1
CDR3aa: CASRLGQGAINSPLHF
CDR3nt: TGTGCCAGCAGATTGGGACAGGGGGCAATTAATTCACCCCTCCACTTT

j_gene: TRBJ1-2
v_gene: TRBV7-9
abundance: .
d_gene: TRBD1
CDR3aa: CASTKEVGQGAYGYTF
CDR3nt: TGTGCCAGCACCAAAGAAGTGGGACAGGGGGCCTATGGCTACACCTTC

j_gene: TRBJ2-7
v_gene: TRBV7-9
abundance: .
d_gene: TRBD1
CDR3aa: CASSSPDRGWYEQYF
CDR3nt: TGTGCCAGCAGCTCGCCGGACAGGGGGTGGTACGAGCAGTACTTC

j_gene: TRBJ2-7
v_gene: TRBV5-1
abundance: .
d_gene: TRBD2
CDR3aa: CASSLDPSGGREQYF
CDR3nt: TGCGCCAGCAGCTTGGATCCTAGCGGGGGGCGCGAGCAGTACTTC

j_gene: TRBJ2-5
v_gene: TRBV5-1
abundance: many
d_gene: TRBD2
CDR3aa: CASSLAVGGIFQETQYF
CDR3nt: TGCGCCAGCAGCTTGGCCGTCGGGGGGATCTTCCAAGAGACCCAGTACTTC

j_gene: TRBJ1-3
v_gene: TRBV7-6
abundance: .
d_gene: TRBD1
CDR3aa: CASSQQLPGQGWGNTIYF
CDR3nt: TGTGCCAGCAGCCAACAACTCCCGGGACAGGGGTGGGGAAACACCATATATTTT

j_gene: TRBJ1-1
v_gene: TRBV13
abundance: .
d_gene: .
CDR3aa: CASSLGGARAANTEAFF
CDR3nt: TGTGCCAGCAGCTTAGGAGGGGCAAGGGCGGCGAACACTGAAGCTTTCTTT

j_gene: TRBJ2-6
v_gene: TRBV30
abundance: .
d_gene: TRBD2
CDR3aa: CAWSVGLSGGAAGANVLTF
CDR3nt: TGTGCCTGGAGTGTCGGGCTGAGCGGGGGGGCCGCTGGGGCCAACGTCCTGACTTTC

j_gene: TRBJ1-2
v_gene: TRBV7-9
abundance: .
d_gene: .
CDR3aa: CASSLATGSSYTF
CDR3nt: TGTGCCAGCAGCTTAGCCACAGGCTCCAGTTACACCTTC

j_gene: TRBJ1-3
v_gene: TRBV19
abundance: .
d_gene: .
CDR3aa: CASTTAGNTIYF
CDR3nt: TGTGCCAGTACCACAGCTGGAAACACCATATATTTT

j_gene: TRBJ2-1
v_gene: TRBV6-6
abundance: .
d_gene: TRBD2
CDR3aa: CASTFARGGARNEQFF
CDR3nt: TGTGCCAGCACCTTCGCTCGCGGGGGGGCACGCAATGAGCAGTTCTTC

j_gene: TRBJ2-1
v_gene: TRBV18
abundance: .
d_gene: TRBD2
CDR3aa: CASWTPAGVSNEQFF
CDR3nt: TGTGCCAGCTGGACCCCAGCGGGAGTAAGCAATGAGCAGTTCTTC

j_gene: TRBJ2-2
v_gene: TRBV5-6
abundance: .
d_gene: .
CDR3aa: CASSFLTGELFF
CDR3nt: TGTGCCAGCAGTTTCCTTACCGGGGAGCTGTTTTTT

j_gene: TRBJ2-2
v_gene: TRBV24-1
abundance: .
d_gene: .
CDR3aa: CATSGGNTGELFF
CDR3nt: TGTGCCACCAGTGGCGGGAACACCGGGGAGCTGTTTTTT

j_gene: TRBJ2-1
v_gene: TRBV5-1
abundance: .
d_gene: TRBD2
CDR3aa: CASTLDFQRGGGHEQFF
CDR3nt: TGCGCCAGCACCCTCGATTTCCAGCGGGGGGGCGGGCATGAGCAGTTCTTC

j_gene: TRBJ2-5
v_gene: TRBV11-2
abundance: .
d_gene: TRBD2
CDR3aa: CASSIAGGPRETQYF
CDR3nt: TGTGCCAGCAGTATAGCGGGAGGGCCGCGAGAGACCCAGTACTTC